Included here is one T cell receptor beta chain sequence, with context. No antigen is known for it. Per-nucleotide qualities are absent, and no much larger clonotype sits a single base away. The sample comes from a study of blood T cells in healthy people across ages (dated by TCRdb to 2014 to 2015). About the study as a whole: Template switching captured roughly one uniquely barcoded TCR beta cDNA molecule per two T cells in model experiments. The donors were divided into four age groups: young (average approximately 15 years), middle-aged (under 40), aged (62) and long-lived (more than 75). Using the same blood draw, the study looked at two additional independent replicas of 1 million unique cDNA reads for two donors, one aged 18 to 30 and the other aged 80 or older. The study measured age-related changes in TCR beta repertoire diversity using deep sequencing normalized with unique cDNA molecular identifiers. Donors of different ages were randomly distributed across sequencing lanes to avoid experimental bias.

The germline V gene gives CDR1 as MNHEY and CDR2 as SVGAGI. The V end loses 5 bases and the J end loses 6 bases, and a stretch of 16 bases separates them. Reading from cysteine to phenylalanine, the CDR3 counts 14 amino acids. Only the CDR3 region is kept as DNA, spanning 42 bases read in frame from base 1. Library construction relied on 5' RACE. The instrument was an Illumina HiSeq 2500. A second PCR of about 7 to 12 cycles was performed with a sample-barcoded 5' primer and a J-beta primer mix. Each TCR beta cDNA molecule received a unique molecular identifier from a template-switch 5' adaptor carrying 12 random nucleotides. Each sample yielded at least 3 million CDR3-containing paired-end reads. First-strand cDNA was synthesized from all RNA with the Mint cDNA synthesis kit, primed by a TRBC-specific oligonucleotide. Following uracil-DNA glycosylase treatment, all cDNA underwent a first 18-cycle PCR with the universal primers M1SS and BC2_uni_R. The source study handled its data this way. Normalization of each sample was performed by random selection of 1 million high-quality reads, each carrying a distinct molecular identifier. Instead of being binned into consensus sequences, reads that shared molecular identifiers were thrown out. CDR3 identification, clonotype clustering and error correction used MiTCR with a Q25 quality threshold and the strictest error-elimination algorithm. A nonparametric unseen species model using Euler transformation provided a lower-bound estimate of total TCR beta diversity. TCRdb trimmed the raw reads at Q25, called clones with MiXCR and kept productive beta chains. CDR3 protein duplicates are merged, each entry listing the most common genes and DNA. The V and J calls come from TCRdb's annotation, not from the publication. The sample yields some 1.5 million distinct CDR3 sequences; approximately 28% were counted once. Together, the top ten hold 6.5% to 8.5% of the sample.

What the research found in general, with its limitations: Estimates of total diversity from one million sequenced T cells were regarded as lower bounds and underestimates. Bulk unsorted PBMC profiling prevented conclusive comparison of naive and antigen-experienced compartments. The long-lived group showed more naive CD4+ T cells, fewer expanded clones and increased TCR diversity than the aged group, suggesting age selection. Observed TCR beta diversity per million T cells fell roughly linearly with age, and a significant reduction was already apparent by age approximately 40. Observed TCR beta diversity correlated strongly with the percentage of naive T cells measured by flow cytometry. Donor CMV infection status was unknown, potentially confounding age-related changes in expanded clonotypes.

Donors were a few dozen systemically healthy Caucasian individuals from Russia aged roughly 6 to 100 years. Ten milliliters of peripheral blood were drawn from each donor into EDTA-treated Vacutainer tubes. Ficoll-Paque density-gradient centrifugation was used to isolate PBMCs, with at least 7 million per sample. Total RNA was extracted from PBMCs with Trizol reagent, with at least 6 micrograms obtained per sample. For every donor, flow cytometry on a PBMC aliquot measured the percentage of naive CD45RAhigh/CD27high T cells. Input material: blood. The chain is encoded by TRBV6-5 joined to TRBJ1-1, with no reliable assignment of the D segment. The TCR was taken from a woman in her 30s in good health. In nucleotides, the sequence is TGTGCCAGCAGTAATACGGGGTTGAGTCCTGAAGCTTTCTTT. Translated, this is CASSNTGLSPEAFF.